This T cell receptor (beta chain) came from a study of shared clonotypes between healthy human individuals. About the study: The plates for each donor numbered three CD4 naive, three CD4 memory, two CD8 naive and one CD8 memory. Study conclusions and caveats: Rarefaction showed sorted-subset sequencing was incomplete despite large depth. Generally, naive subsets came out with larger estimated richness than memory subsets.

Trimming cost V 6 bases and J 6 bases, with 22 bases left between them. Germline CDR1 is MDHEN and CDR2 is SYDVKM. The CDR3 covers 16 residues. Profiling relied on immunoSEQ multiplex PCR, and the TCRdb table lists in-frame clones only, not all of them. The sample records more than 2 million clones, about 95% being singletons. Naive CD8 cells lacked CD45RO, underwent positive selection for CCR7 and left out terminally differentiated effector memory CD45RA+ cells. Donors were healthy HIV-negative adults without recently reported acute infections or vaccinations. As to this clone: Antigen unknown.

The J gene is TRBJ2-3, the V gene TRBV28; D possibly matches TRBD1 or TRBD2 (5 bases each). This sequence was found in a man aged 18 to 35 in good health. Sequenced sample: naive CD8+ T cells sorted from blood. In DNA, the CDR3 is TGTGCCAGCAGCCTATGGCTGAGGGGTAATGAGGATACGCAGTATTTT. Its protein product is CASSLWLRGNEDTQYF.